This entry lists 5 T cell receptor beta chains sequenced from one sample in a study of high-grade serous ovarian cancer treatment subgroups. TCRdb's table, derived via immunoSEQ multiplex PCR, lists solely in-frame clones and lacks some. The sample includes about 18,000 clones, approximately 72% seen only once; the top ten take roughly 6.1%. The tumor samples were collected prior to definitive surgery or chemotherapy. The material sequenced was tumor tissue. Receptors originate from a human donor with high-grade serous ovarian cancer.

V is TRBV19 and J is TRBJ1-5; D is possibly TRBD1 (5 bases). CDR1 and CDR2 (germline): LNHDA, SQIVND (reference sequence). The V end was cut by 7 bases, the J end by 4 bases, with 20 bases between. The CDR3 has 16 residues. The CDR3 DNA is TGTGCCAGTACCCCCGGGTGGGGGAGGGAAAATCAGCCCCAGCATTTT. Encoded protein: CASTPGWGRENQPQHF.

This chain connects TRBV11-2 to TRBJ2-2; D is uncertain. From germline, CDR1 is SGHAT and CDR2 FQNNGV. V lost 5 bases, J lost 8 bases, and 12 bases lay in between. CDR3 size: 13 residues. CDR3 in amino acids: CASSPKLGGELFF. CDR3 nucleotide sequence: TGTGCCAGCAGCCCGAAACTGGGTGGGGAGCTGTTTTTT.

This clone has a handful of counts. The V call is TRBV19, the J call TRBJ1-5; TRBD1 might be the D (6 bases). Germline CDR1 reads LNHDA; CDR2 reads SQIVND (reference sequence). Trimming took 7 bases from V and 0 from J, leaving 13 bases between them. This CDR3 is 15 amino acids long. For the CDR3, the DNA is TGTGCCAGTACCCAGAGGGACAATAGCAATCAGCCCCAGCATTTT. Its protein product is CASTQRDNSNQPQHF.

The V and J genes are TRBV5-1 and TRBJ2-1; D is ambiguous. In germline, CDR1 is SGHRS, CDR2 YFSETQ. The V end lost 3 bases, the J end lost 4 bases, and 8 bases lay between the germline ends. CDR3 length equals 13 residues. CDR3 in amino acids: CASSSDPYNEQFF. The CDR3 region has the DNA TGCGCCAGCAGCTCCGACCCATACAATGAGCAGTTCTTC.

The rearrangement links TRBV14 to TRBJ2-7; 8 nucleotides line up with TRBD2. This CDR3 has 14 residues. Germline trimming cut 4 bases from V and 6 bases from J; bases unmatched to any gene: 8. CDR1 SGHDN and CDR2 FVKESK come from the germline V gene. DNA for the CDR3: TGTGCCAGCAGCCTCCTAGCGGGCCGGGGCGAGCAGTACTTC. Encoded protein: CASSLLAGRGEQYF.